This T cell receptor beta chain was profiled in a study of T cells expressing NK-cell markers. Study as a whole: Out of eight donors sequenced, seven tested HCMV-seropositive and the remaining one seronegative. Study conclusions and caveats: A few donors' CD3+CD56-NKG2C+ cells were dominated by the same clonotypes.

A note on this clonotype: Its specificity is unknown.

From the 5' RACE reads, TCRdb lists one entry per CDR3 protein and no DNA. The table lists 350,000 to 500,000 distinct CDR3 sequences. The sequenced sample was blood T cells: a sorted CD56 or NKG2C T cell subset, CD4+ or CD8+ T cells, or bulk PBMC T cells (not recorded which). This clonotype was obtained from a woman between 18 and 75 years old in good health.

This chain's CDR3 is CASSSPGGGTYNEQFF. The rearrangement joins TRBV19 to TRBJ2-1; TCRdb's assignment of TRBD1 cannot be checked, as there is no DNA. CDR1 is LNHDA, CDR2 SQIVND, per germline (reference sequence). The CDR3 consists of 16 residues.